This entry lists 23 T cell receptor beta chains sequenced from one sample in a study of PD-1 blockade in classical Hodgkin lymphoma. Sequencing was performed with immunoSEQ multiplex PCR; in TCRdb, only in-frame clones are kept and a portion is missing. The data contain 96,000 or so clones, 93% of them seen just once; the ten biggest clones take up around 2%. Time point indicated: cycle 4 day 1 (C4D1), after less than seven weeks of nivolumab. Relapse was seen in all patients after autologous stem cell transplantation, and brentuximab vedotin exposure was variable. Material: peripheral blood mononuclear cells (PBMCs), obtained before the fourth cycle of nivolumab. The origin of the receptors is a human donor with classical Hodgkin lymphoma.

The rearrangement joins TRBV5-8 to TRBJ1-5, with 10 bases that match TRBD1. This CDR3 contains 15 residues. V lost 4 bases to trimming and J lost 3 bases; unmatched junction nucleotides: 4. CDR1 and CDR2 (germline): SGHTS, YDEGEE. The CDR3 region is CASSPGQGNNQPQHF. The CDR3 region has the DNA TGTGCCAGCAGCCCGGGACAGGGGAACAATCAGCCCCAGCATTTT. The full variable domain, rest sourced from reference TRBV5-8 and TRBJ1-5, is EAGVTQSPTHLIKTRGQQATLRCSPISGHTSVYWYQQALGLGLQFLLWYDEGEERNRGNFPPRFSGRQFPNYSSELNVNALELEDSALYLCASSPGQGNNQPQHFGDGTRLSIL.

The chain recombines TRBV5-1 with TRBJ1-4; no firm D call. Looked up from germline, CDR1 is SGHRS and CDR2 is YFSETQ. This CDR3 is built from 14 residues. V was cut by 0 bases and J by 5 bases, with 8 bases left in between. The CDR3 sequence: CASSLERPNEKLFF. In DNA, the CDR3 is TGCGCCAGCAGCTTGGAACGGCCGAATGAAAAACTGTTTTTT.

In its sample, this clone was seen once. This chain connects TRBV12-5 to TRBJ2-5; D is undetermined. This CDR3 has 15 residues. The V and J ends lost 1 base and 1 base respectively, with 10 bases between them. The V gene's germline CDR1 is LGHNT and CDR2 FRNRAP. The CDR3 spells CASGLAQDGQETQYF. The CDR3 region has the DNA TGTGCTAGTGGTTTGGCCCAGGATGGCCAAGAGACCCAGTACTTC.

This chain links TRBV2 with TRBJ2-7; 8 bases agree with TRBD1. The CDR3 extends over 12 amino acids. Germline CDR1 SNHLY, CDR2 FYNNEI. The J segment lost 9 bases and the V segment lost 8 bases, leaving 9 bases of the junction unmatched. CDR3 region: CASVDRVIGQYF. In nucleotides, the CDR3 is TGTGCCAGCGTGGACAGGGTAATTGGGCAGTACTTC.

On this clone itself: At one of its ends the junction is not consistent with the germline gene, which may arise from a read error. This chain connects TRBV5-1 to TRBJ1-2; D may be TRBD1 (5 bases). The V gene's germline CDR1 is SGHRS and CDR2 YFSETQ. CDR3 length: 15 residues. As DNA, the CDR3 is TGCGCCAGCCGCTTCCTCAGGGAAACAGACTATGGCTACACCTTC. Translating gives CASRFLRETDYGYTF. The full variable domain, its missing parts supplied by reference TRBV5-1 and TRBJ1-2, is KAGVTQTPRYLIKTRGQQVTLSCSPISGHRSVSWYQQTPGQGLQFLFEYFSETQRNKGNFPGRFSGRQFSNSRSEMNVSTLELGDSALYLCASRFLRETDYGYTFGSGTRLTVV.

V usage is TRBV27 and J usage is TRBJ2-1; the D gene is possibly TRBD2 (5 bases). The length of the CDR3 is 14 residues. Looked up from germline, CDR1 is MNHEY and CDR2 is SMNVEV (reference sequence). Trimming cost V 8 bases and J 4 bases, with 15 bases left between them. The CDR3 DNA reads as TGTGCCAGCTCGTGGTTTGGAGGTTACAATGAGCAGTTCTTC. Amino acid sequence: CASSWFGGYNEQFF.

The chain uses TRBV5-6 and TRBJ2-7; D possibly corresponds to TRBD2 (6 bases). Germline V gene data show CDR1 as SGHDT and CDR2 as YYEEEE. The CDR3 extends over 16 amino acids. The ends were cut back, 4 bases at V and 3 bases at J, with 20 bases in the middle. This chain's CDR3 is CASSLALGPWDYEQYF. The DNA for the CDR3 is TGTGCCAGCAGCCTAGCGTTGGGACCTTGGGACTACGAGCAGTACTTC.

The chain is built from TRBV18 and TRBJ1-1, with D possibly matching TRBD1 (6 bases). Trimming took off 2 bases at V and 5 bases at J, with 9 bases between the two ends. Germline V gives CDR1 KGHSH, CDR2 LQKENI. There are 13 residues in the CDR3. The CDR3 reads CASSPNGQTEAFF. For the CDR3, the DNA is TGTGCCAGCTCACCAAACGGACAGACTGAAGCTTTCTTT.

The rearrangement joins TRBV13 to TRBJ2-1; 7 bases align to TRBD2. Trimming removed 5 bases from V and 8 bases from J; junction bases left unmatched: 15. CDR3 length: 16 amino acids. Germline V gene data show CDR1 as PRHDT and CDR2 as FYEKMQ (reference sequence). The CDR3 sequence: CASSQAYAGVFHEQFF. The CDR3 region has the DNA TGTGCCAGCAGCCAAGCCTACGCGGGAGTCTTTCATGAGCAGTTCTTC.

The chain joins TRBV7-2 to TRBJ1-5; a weak D match, TRBD1 (6 bases). The germline V gene has CDR1 SGHTA and CDR2 FQGNSA. V was cut by 4 bases and J by 1 base, with 14 bases left in between. The CDR3 length is 16 residues. The CDR3 spells CASSSVGGRSNQPQHF. CDR3 sequence (DNA): TGTGCCAGCAGCTCCGTTGGGGGCCGAAGCAATCAGCCCCAGCATTTT.

The sample holds a few counts of this clone. The chain links TRBV7-3 to TRBJ2-2, with D uncertain. The CDR3 spans 12 residues. CDR1 and CDR2 (germline): SGHTA, FQGTGA. V was pared by 5 bases and J by 6 bases, with 7 bases between. DNA of the CDR3: TGTGCCAGCAGCAAAAGCCCCGGGGAGCTGTTTTTT. It encodes CASSKSPGELFF.

The V gene is TRBV6-1, the J gene TRBJ1-4, with TRBD1 as a possible D gene (5 bases). This CDR3 has 17 residues. From germline, CDR1 is MNHNS and CDR2 SASEGT. Trimming left V 4 bases short and J 7 bases short, with 22 bases between. Here the CDR3 reads CASSAKLQGDRGEKLFF. The CDR3 DNA reads as TGTGCCAGCAGTGCCAAATTACAAGGGGATCGGGGTGAAAAACTGTTTTTT.

This clone has a handful of counts. The chain recombines TRBV28 with TRBJ1-1; no definite D call. From germline, CDR1 is MDHEN and CDR2 SYDVKM. The CDR3 is 13 amino acids. V shed 7 bases and J shed 0 bases, with 9 bases lying between them. The CDR3 sequence: CASKDYLNTEAFF. The CDR3 DNA follows: TGTGCCAGCAAGGACTACCTGAACACTGAAGCTTTCTTT.

The table lists this clone with a few counts. This chain joins TRBV11-2 and TRBJ2-2, with 10 bases that match TRBD2. In germline, CDR1 is SGHAT, CDR2 FQNNGV. This CDR3 spans 15 amino acids. The V and J ends lost 5 bases and 5 bases, in that order; junction bases with no gene match: 5. CDR3 region: CASSPTSGITGELFF. In DNA, the CDR3 is TGTGCCAGCAGCCCAACTAGCGGGATAACCGGGGAGCTGTTTTTT. The complete variable domain, with remaining parts taken from reference TRBV11-2 and TRBJ2-2, reads EAGVAQSPRYKIIEKRQSVAFWCNPISGHATLYWYQQILGQGPKLLIQFQNNGVVDDSQLPKDRFSAERLKGVDSTLKIQPAKLEDSAVYLCASSPTSGITGELFFGEGSRLTVL.

The chain employs TRBV5-1 and TRBJ1-2; D may be TRBD1 (6 bases). This CDR3 comprises 16 residues. Per the germline V gene, CDR1 is SGHRS and CDR2 is YFSETQ. Trimming removed 3 bases from V and 5 bases from J, with 20 bases in between. CDR3 in DNA: TGCGCCAGCAGCTACTTCGGGGGCGGGTTTCGTTATGGCTACACCTTC. This sequence encodes CASSYFGGGFRYGYTF.

The chain uses TRBV7-8 and TRBJ2-3; the D gene is possibly TRBD1 (6 bases). Germline V lookup: CDR1 SGHVS, CDR2 FQNEAQ. This CDR3 is 15 amino acids long. V was shortened by 5 bases and J by 10 bases, with 22 bases between the two germline ends. The CDR3: CASSTQGGNGFAQYF. CDR3 DNA: TGTGCCAGCAGCACACAAGGGGGTAATGGGTTCGCGCAGTATTTT.

J is TRBJ1-4 and V is TRBV5-1, with D possibly being TRBD1 (5 bases). This CDR3 region has 14 residues. Germline values: CDR1 SGHRS, CDR2 YFSETQ. V dropped 0 bases and J dropped 2 bases, with 5 bases sitting between them. The CDR3 region has the DNA TGCGCCAGCAGCTTGGAGGGGACTAATGAAAAACTGTTTTTT. Its translation is CASSLEGTNEKLFF.

The chain is built from TRBV5-1 and TRBJ1-1, with D perhaps matching TRBD1 (5 bases). The V gene lost 7 bases and the J gene lost 2 bases, with 12 bases spanning the gap. CDR1 and CDR2 (germline): SGHRS, YFSETQ. The CDR3 runs 13 residues. The CDR3 sequence: CASGTQGNTEAFF. Written as DNA, the CDR3 is TGCGCCAGCGGAACTCAGGGAAACACTGAAGCTTTCTTT. The whole variable domain, remainder taken from reference TRBV5-1 and TRBJ1-1, is KAGVTQTPRYLIKTRGQQVTLSCSPISGHRSVSWYQQTPGQGLQFLFEYFSETQRNKGNFPGRFSGRQFSNSRSEMNVSTLELGDSALYLCASGTQGNTEAFFGQGTRLTVV.

The genes are TRBV27 and TRBJ2-7, with 12 bases that match TRBD1. The germline gives CDR1 MNHEY, CDR2 SMNVEV (reference sequence). This CDR3 has 15 residues. After removal of 7 bases from V and 12 bases from J, the junction contained 16 bases not matched to a gene. Here the CDR3 reads CASTVAGTGGLNLYF. CDR3 bases: TGTGCCAGCACCGTCGCCGGGACAGGGGGCTTAAACTTGTACTTC.

This chain links TRBV13 with TRBJ1-5, with 9 nucleotides matching TRBD1. This CDR3 has 17 residues. Per the germline V gene, CDR1 is PRHDT and CDR2 is FYEKMQ (reference sequence). The ends lost 0 bases at V and 3 bases at J; junction bases unmatched: 6. The CDR3 reads CASSLGGTGLINQPQHF. CDR3 DNA: TGTGCCAGCAGCTTAGGAGGGACAGGGTTGATCAATCAGCCCCAGCATTTT.

This clone was seen once. This chain links TRBV5-6 with TRBJ1-3, with D unclear. V lost 2 bases and J lost 0, with 12 bases in between. Germline loops: CDR1 SGHDT, CDR2 YYEEEE. This CDR3 has 16 amino acids. The CDR3 is CASSFTGSDSGNTIYF. The CDR3 nucleotides read TGTGCCAGCAGCTTCACCGGATCAGACTCTGGAAACACCATATATTTT.

V usage is TRBV7-3 and J usage is TRBJ1-1, with 7 bases lining up with TRBD1. This CDR3 region has 14 residues. V shed 5 bases and J 1 base; nucleotides not matched to a gene: 4. Germline CDR1 SGHTA, CDR2 FQGTGA. CDR3 nucleotides: TGTGCCAGCAGCCATCAGGGGGGGAACACTGAAGCTTTCTTT. Translating gives CASSHQGGNTEAFF.

J is TRBJ2-7 and V is TRBV27, with D possibly TRBD2 on 6 matching bases. Trimming removed 0 bases from V and 4 bases from J, with 7 bases in between. Germline V gives CDR1 MNHEY, CDR2 SMNVEV (reference sequence). The CDR3 loop spans 13 amino acids. The CDR3 here is CASSLSGGYEQYF. The CDR3 nucleotides read TGTGCCAGCAGTTTATCGGGGGGATACGAGCAGTACTTC.